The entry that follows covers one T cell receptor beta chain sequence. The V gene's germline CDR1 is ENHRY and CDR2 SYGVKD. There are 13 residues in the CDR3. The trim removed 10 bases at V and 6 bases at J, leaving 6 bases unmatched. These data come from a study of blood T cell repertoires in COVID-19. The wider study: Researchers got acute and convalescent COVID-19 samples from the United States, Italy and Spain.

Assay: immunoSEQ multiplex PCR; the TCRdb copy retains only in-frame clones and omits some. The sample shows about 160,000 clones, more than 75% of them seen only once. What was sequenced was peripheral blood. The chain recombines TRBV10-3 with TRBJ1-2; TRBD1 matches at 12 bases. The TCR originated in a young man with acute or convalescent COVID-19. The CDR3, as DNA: TGTGCCAGTAGAGGGACAGGGGGCCATGGCTACACCTTC. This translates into CASRGTGGHGYTF.